These 21 T cell receptor beta chains were sequenced from one sample in a study of blood T cell repertoires in COVID-19. Sequencing was performed with immunoSEQ multiplex PCR; in TCRdb, only in-frame clones are kept and a portion is missing. The sample consists of 60,000 to 85,000 clones, about 80% of them appearing once. Sequenced material: peripheral blood. The source is a man aged 65-85 years who had recovered from COVID-19.

This rearrangement joins TRBV18 to TRBJ2-1; the match to TRBD2 covers 11 bases. There are 15 residues in the CDR3. With 3 bases clipped from V and 5 bases from J, the junction kept 3 bases outside the gene matches. Germline CDR1 and CDR2: KGHSH and LQKENI. The CDR3 reads CASSPELAGDNEQFF. CDR3 nucleotides: TGTGCCAGCTCACCTGAACTAGCGGGAGACAATGAGCAGTTCTTC.

The V gene is TRBV28, the J gene TRBJ1-4; tentatively, D is TRBD1 (5 bases). Trimming cost V 7 bases and J 3 bases, with 15 bases left between them. Germline loops: CDR1 MDHEN, CDR2 SYDVKM. The CDR3 sequence is 15 residues long. CDR3 DNA: TGTGCCAGCAAGGGAAAGGGGTCACCTAATGAAAAACTGTTTTTT. Residues: CASKGKGSPNEKLFF. The whole variable domain, remainder taken from reference TRBV28 and TRBJ1-4, is DVKVTQSSRYLVKRTGEKVFLECVQDMDHENMFWYRQDPGLGLRLIYFSYDVKMKEKGDIPEGYSVSREKKERFSLILESASTNQTSMYLCASKGKGSPNEKLFFGSGTQLSVL.

This chain links TRBV30 with TRBJ2-5; 9 bases are a match to TRBD1. After removal of 5 bases from V and 2 bases from J, the junction contained 6 bases not matched to a gene. Germline CDR1 reads GTSNPN; CDR2 reads SVGIG (reference sequence). CDR3 size: 14 residues. In nucleotides, the CDR3 is TGTGCCTGGGTAGCTGGGACAGGGCAAGAGACCCAGTACTTC. Its protein product is CAWVAGTGQETQYF.

The table lists this clone with a few counts. The V and J genes are TRBV12-3 or TRBV12-4 and TRBJ1-2, with D possibly TRBD1 on 5 matching bases. CDR3 size: 12 residues. V lost 6 bases to trimming and J lost 8 bases, with 13 bases between them. CDR3 sequence (DNA): TGTGCCAGCAGCGCCATCGGGGGAGGCTACACCTTC. This gives the protein CASSAIGGGYTF.

The genes are TRBV5-1 and TRBJ2-7; possible D gene TRBD1, 5 bases. The CDR3 contains 15 residues. Germline-derived CDR1 and CDR2 are SGHRS and YFSETQ. V shed 0 bases and J shed 0 bases, with 10 bases lying between them. The CDR3, as DNA: TGCGCCAGCAGCTTGGGGGGCTCAAGCTCCTACGAGCAGTACTTC. Its translation is CASSLGGSSSYEQYF.

This chain links TRBV6-6 with TRBJ1-2, with 10 bases lining up with TRBD1. V shed 4 bases and J 2 bases; nucleotides not matched to a gene: 1. Germline values: CDR1 MNHNY, CDR2 SVGAGI (reference sequence). The CDR3 contains 14 residues. For the CDR3, the DNA is TGTGCCAGCAGTTCGGACAGGGGGAACTATGGCTACACCTTC. Its protein is CASSSDRGNYGYTF.

This chain connects TRBV29-1 to TRBJ2-7, with D tentatively TRBD2 (6 bases). In germline, CDR1 is SQVTM, CDR2 ANQGSEA. This CDR3 is 15 amino acids long. V was pared by 6 bases and J by 6 bases, with 24 bases between. Here the CDR3 reads CSVVHLAEKVSEQYF. The DNA for the CDR3 is TGCAGCGTCGTCCATTTAGCGGAGAAGGTCTCCGAGCAGTACTTC.

The rearrangement uses TRBV19 and TRBJ1-5; 9 nucleotides line up with TRBD1. Unmatched junction bases numbered 10, after V lost 6 bases and J lost 1 base. Germline values: CDR1 LNHDA, CDR2 SQIVND (reference sequence). CDR3 size: 17 residues. In DNA, the CDR3 is TGTGCCAGTAGCAAAGTGGGACAGGGTATGAGCAATCAGCCCCAGCATTTT. Its translation: CASSKVGQGMSNQPQHF.

The gene calls are TRBV5-6 and TRBJ2-2; 9 bases fit TRBD1. The J segment lost 7 bases and the V segment lost 4 bases, leaving 11 bases of the junction unmatched. Germline loops: CDR1 SGHDT, CDR2 YYEEEE. The CDR3 is made up of 16 amino acids. The CDR3 DNA reads TGTGCCAGCAGCATTAAACAGGGGGCAAGCGGCGGGGAGCTGTTTTTT. It codes for CASSIKQGASGGELFF.

V and J are TRBV11-3 and TRBJ2-4; the D is unclear. Trimming removed 1 base at V and 3 bases at J, with 4 bases between. The CDR3 totals 13 residues. CDR1 is SGHNT, CDR2 YENEEA, per germline. CDR3 sequence reads: CASSLGVKNIQYF. CDR3 bases: TGTGCCAGCAGCTTAGGCGTCAAAAACATTCAGTACTTC.

The V gene is TRBV28, the J gene TRBJ2-2; D uncertain. The CDR3 covers 12 residues. Germline lookup yields CDR1 MDHEN and CDR2 SYDVKM. Trimming took 2 bases from V and 5 from J, leaving 3 bases between them. The CDR3 spells CASSLLTGELFF. CDR3 bases: TGTGCCAGCAGTTTACTGACCGGGGAGCTGTTTTTT.

This clone was picked up many times. CDR3 bases: TGTGCCAGCAGCTCCGGGACAGGGAATGAAAAACTGTTTTTT. Translation gives CASSSGTGNEKLFF. This chain links TRBV6-6 with TRBJ1-4; the match to TRBD1 covers 9 bases. This CDR3 region has 14 residues. Germline V CDR1 and CDR2: MNHNY, SVGAGI (reference sequence). J lost 5 bases, V lost 6 bases, and 4 bases had no gene match.

This chain joins TRBV6-1 and TRBJ2-7; 10 bases fit TRBD2. The germline CDR1 and CDR2 sequences are MNHNS and SASEGT. The length of the CDR3 is 15 residues. The J segment lost 2 bases and the V segment lost 3 bases, leaving 4 bases of the junction unmatched. This CDR3 reads CASSEASGSPYEQYF. As DNA, the CDR3 is TGTGCCAGCAGTGAGGCTAGCGGGAGTCCCTACGAGCAGTACTTC.

The chain couples TRBV4-3 to TRBJ1-2; D unresolved. This CDR3 has 16 residues. The germline V gene encodes CDR1 LGHNA and CDR2 YSLEER. The ends were cut back, 0 bases at V and 8 bases at J, with 19 bases in the middle. CDR3 sequence (DNA): TGCGCCAGCAGCCAAGATCCGGGATCCCGCCTGTACGGCTACACCTTC. Translated: CASSQDPGSRLYGYTF.

V is TRBV28 and J is TRBJ2-1; a weak D match, TRBD1 (6 bases). In germline, CDR1 is MDHEN, CDR2 SYDVKM. Trimming shortened V by 2 bases and J by 5 bases, and 7 bases separated the two germline ends. CDR3 length: 13 amino acids. CDR3 amino acids: CASSLGTHNEQFF. DNA for the CDR3: TGTGCCAGCAGTTTAGGGACACACAATGAGCAGTTCTTC.

The chain has TRBV29-1 and TRBJ2-6; no firm D call. The CDR3 consists of 14 residues. Germline CDR1 SQVTM, CDR2 ANQGSEA. The V gene lost 4 bases and the J gene lost 0 bases, with 7 bases spanning the gap. The CDR3 loop is CSVGLDSGANVLTF. The CDR3 DNA reads TGCAGCGTTGGACTGGACTCTGGGGCCAACGTCCTGACTTTC.

The chain couples TRBV28 to TRBJ1-1; 7 nucleotides align to TRBD1. V shed 7 bases and J 8 bases; nucleotides not matched to a gene: 13. The CDR3 covers 14 residues. CDR1 is MDHEN and CDR2 is SYDVKM in the germline V gene. CDR3: CASTSGTVRREAFF. Written as DNA, the CDR3 is TGTGCCAGCACCTCCGGGACAGTGAGGAGGGAAGCTTTCTTT.

This clone was detected only once. This chain uses TRBV30 with TRBJ2-3, with D tentatively TRBD1 (7 bases). This CDR3 has 15 amino acids. The germline V gene encodes CDR1 GTSNPN and CDR2 SVGIG (reference sequence). Trimming shortened V by 3 bases and J by 4 bases, and 17 bases separated the two germline ends. For the CDR3, the DNA is TGTGCCTGGAGGGGGGGCGACAGGGTCTCAGATACGCAGTATTTT. Translating it yields CAWRGGDRVSDTQYF.

This clone has only one observation. The chain uses TRBV6-5 and TRBJ2-7, with 10 positions matching TRBD1. V gave up 4 bases and J gave up 7 bases; unmatched junction bases: 10. Germline V CDR1 and CDR2: MNHEY, SVGAGI. This CDR3 comprises 15 residues. CDR3 sequence reads: CASSSKPRQGAEQYF. The CDR3 DNA reads as TGTGCCAGCAGTTCGAAGCCCAGACAGGGGGCAGAGCAGTACTTC.

The rearrangement joins TRBV9 to TRBJ2-1, with D uncertain. The CDR3 spans 13 residues. V was shortened by 0 bases and J by 3 bases, with 4 bases between the two germline ends. Germline V gene sequence: CDR1 SGDLS, CDR2 YYNGEE. Written as DNA, the CDR3 is TGTGCCAGCAGCGTAGACGGCTACAATGAGCAGTTCTTC. It yields the protein CASSVDGYNEQFF.

The gene calls are TRBV27 and TRBJ2-7; TRBD2 might be the D (6 bases). Germline CDR1 and CDR2: MNHEY and SMNVEV (reference sequence). CDR3 length: 14 amino acids. Trimming removed 3 bases from V and 5 bases from J, with 14 bases in between. CDR3 nucleotide sequence: TGTGCCAGCAGTTTCTCGGGGGTGGAGGACGAGCAGTACTTC. Its translation: CASSFSGVEDEQYF.